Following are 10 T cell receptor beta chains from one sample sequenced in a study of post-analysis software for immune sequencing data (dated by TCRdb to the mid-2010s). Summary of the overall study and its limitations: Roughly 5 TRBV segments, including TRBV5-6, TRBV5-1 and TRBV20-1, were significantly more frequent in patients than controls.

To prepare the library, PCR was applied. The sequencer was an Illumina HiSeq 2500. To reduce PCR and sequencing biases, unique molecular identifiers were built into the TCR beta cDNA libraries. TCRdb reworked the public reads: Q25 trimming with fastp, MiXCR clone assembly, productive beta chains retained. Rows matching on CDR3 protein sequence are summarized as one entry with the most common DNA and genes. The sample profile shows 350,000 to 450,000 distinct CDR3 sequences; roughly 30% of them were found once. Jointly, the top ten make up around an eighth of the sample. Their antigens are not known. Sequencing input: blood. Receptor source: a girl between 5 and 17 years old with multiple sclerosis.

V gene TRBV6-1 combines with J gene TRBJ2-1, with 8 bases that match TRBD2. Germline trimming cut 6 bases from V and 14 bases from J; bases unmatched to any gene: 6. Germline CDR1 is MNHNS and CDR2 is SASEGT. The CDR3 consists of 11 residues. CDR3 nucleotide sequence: TGTGCCAGCAGAACCGGGACTAGGGAGTTCTTC. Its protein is CASRTGTREFF.

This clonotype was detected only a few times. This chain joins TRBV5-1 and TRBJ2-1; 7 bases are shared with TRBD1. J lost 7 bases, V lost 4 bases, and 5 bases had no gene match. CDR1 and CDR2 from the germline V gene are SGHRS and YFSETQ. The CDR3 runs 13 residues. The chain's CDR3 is CASSAGTVNEQFF. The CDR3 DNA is TGCGCCAGCAGCGCCGGGACAGTAAATGAGCAGTTCTTC. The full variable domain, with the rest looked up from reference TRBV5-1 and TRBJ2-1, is KAGVTQTPRYLIKTRGQQVTLSCSPISGHRSVSWYQQTPGQGLQFLFEYFSETQRNKGNFPGRFSGRQFSNSRSEMNVSTLELGDSALYLCASSAGTVNEQFFGPGTRLTVL.

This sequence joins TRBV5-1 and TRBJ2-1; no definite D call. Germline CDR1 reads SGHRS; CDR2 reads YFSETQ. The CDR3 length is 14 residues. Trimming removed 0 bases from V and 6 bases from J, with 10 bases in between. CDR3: CASSLVPASNEQFF. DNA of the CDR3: TGCGCCAGCAGCTTGGTACCGGCCAGCAATGAGCAGTTCTTC. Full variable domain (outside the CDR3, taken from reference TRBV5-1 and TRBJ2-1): KAGVTQTPRYLIKTRGQQVTLSCSPISGHRSVSWYQQTPGQGLQFLFEYFSETQRNKGNFPGRFSGRQFSNSRSEMNVSTLELGDSALYLCASSLVPASNEQFFGPGTRLTVL.

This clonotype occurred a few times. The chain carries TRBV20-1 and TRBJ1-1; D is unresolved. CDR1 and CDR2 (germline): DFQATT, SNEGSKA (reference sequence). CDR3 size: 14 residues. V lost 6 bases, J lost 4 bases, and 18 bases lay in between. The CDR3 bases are TGCAGTGCCCTCCCAGCCAAGTTGGGCACTGAAGCTTTCTTT. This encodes CSALPAKLGTEAFF.

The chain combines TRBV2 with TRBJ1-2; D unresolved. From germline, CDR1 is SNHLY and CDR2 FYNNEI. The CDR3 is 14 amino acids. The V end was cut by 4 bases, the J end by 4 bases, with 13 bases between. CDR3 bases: TGTGCCAGCAGTGGCGCCTCGACGGGCTATGGCTACACCTTC. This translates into CASSGASTGYGYTF.

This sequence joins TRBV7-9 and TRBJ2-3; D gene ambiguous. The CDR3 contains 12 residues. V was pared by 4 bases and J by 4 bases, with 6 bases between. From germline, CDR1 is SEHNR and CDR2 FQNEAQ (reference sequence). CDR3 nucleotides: TGTGCCAGCAGCTCGTATGCAGATACGCAGTATTTT. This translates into CASSSYADTQYF.

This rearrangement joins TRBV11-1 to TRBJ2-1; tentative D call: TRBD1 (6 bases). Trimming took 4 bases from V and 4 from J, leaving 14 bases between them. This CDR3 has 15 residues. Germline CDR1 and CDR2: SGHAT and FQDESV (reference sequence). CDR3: CASSSGRGFYNEQFF. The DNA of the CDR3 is TGTGCCAGCAGCTCCGGCAGGGGTTTTTACAATGAGCAGTTCTTC.

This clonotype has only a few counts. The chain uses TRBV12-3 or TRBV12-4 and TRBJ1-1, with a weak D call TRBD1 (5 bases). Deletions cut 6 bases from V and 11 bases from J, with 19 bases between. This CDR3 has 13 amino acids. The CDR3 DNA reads TGTGCCAGCAGCCTCAGACAGATTAGGGTGGCTTTCTTT. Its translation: CASSLRQIRVAFF.

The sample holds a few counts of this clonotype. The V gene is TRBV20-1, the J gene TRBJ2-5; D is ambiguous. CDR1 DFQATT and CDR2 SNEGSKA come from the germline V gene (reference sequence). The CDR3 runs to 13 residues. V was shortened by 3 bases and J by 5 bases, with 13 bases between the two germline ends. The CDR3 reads CSASELNLETQYF. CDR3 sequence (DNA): TGCAGTGCTAGTGAGCTGAACCTCGAGACCCAGTACTTC.

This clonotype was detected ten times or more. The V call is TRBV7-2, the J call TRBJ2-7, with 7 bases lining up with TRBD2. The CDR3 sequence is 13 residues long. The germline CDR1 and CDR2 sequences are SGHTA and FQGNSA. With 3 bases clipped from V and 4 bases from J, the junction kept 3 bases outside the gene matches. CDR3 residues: CASSFAGVYEQYF. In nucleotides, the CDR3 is TGTGCCAGCAGCTTTGCGGGGGTGTACGAGCAGTACTTC.